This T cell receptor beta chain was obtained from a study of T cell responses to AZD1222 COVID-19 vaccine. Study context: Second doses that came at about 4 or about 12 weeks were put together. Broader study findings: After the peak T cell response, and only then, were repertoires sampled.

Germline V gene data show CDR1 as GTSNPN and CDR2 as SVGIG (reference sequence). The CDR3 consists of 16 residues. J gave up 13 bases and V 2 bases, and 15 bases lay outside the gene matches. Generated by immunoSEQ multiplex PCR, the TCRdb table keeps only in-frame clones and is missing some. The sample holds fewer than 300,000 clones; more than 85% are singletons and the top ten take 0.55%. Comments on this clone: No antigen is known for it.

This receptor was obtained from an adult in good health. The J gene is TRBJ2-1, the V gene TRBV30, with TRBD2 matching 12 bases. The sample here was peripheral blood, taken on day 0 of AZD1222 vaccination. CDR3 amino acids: CAWSHLAGGPTMIQFF. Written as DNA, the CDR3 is TGTGCCTGGAGTCACCTAGCGGGAGGGCCGACAATGATCCAGTTCTTC.